This is a list of T cell receptor beta chains from one sample in a study of a mutant IDH1 vaccine in newly diagnosed glioma. Antigen specificity for these receptors is unknown. The table came from immunoSEQ multiplex PCR; TCRdb's copy has only in-frame clones and leaves some out. The data show tens of thousands of clones, less than 85% seen once. Sequenced material: PBMCs, taken from a glioma patient whose treatment included an IDH1 peptide vaccine. These receptors were obtained from a woman between 25 and 40 years old with glioma. Some clones in this sample may be carry-over from other donors' samples. Both conserved end residues are part of each CDR3. D genes are given only for firm matches.

TRBJ2-7 | TRBV4-1 | NA | CASSQEFAGAYEQYF | TGCGCCAGCAGCCAAGAATTCGCCGGGGCCTACGAGCAGTACTTC
TRBJ2-7 | TRBV6-1 | NA | CASSVSGESSYEQYF | TGTGCCAGCAGTGTATCAGGGGAGAGCTCCTACGAGCAGTACTTC
TRBJ1-4 | TRBV7-9 | NA | CASSGEGSYEKLFF | TGTGCCAGCAGCGGGGAGGGGAGCTACGAAAAACTGTTTTTT
TRBJ2-7 | TRBV5-1 | NA | CASSLYGDYEQYF | TGCGCCAGCAGCTTGTACGGGGACTACGAGCAGTACTTC
TRBJ1-5 | TRBV15 | NA | CATSRDGVDQPQHF | TGTGCCACCAGCAGGGACGGAGTTGATCAGCCCCAGCATTTT
TRBJ2-1 | TRBV20-1 | NA | CSAIALNEQFF | TGCAGTGCTATCGCGCTCAATGAGCAGTTCTTC
TRBJ2-1 | TRBV6-5 | NA | CASGQEYSYNEQFF | TGTGCCAGCGGCCAGGAGTACTCCTACAATGAGCAGTTCTTC
TRBJ2-7 | TRBV7-9 | NA | CASSLGTGQYF | TGTGCCAGCAGCTTAGGCACAGGGCAGTACTTC
TRBJ2-2 | TRBV27 | NA | CASTARGGSVGELFF | TGTGCCAGCACCGCACGGGGCGGCTCGGTCGGGGAGCTGTTTTTT
TRBJ2-7 | TRBV5-1 | NA | CASSFSVVGEQYF | TGCGCCAGCAGCTTTTCGGTGGTCGGAGAGCAGTACTTC
TRBJ2-2 | TRBV9 | TRBD2 | CASSVPGLAGTNTGELFF | TGTGCCAGCAGCGTACCCGGACTAGCGGGGACGAACACCGGGGAGCTGTTTTTT
TRBJ2-7 | TRBV5-1 | NA | CASSFGQGPYEQYF | TGCGCCAGCAGCTTCGGGCAGGGTCCCTACGAGCAGTACTTC
TRBJ1-5 | TRBV2 | TRBD1 | CASSGSGTGKVEINQPQHF | TGTGCCAGCAGTGGGTCCGGGACAGGGAAAGTGGAAATCAATCAGCCCCAGCATTTT
TRBJ1-5 | TRBV19 | NA | CASTRRSEGNQPQHF | TGTGCCAGTACTAGGCGATCGGAGGGCAATCAGCCCCAGCATTTT
TRBJ2-2 | TRBV5-6 | TRBD1 | CASSHSGGYYTGELFF | TGTGCCAGCAGCCACTCAGGGGGCTATTACACCGGGGAGCTGTTTTTT
TRBJ2-7 | TRBV18 | TRBD2 | CASSPRTSGPYEQYF | TGTGCCAGCTCACCGCGGACTAGCGGTCCCTACGAGCAGTACTTC
TRBJ1-1 | TRBV5-6 | NA | CASSSLGGEAFF | TGTGCCAGCAGCTCACTGGGAGGAGAAGCTTTCTTT
TRBJ2-7 | TRBV19 | TRBD1 | CASSTPGQVLSYEQYF | TGTGCCAGTAGCACACCGGGACAGGTTCTATCCTACGAGCAGTACTTC
TRBJ1-2 | TRBV7-2 | TRBD1 | CASSFDAGGGAGGYTF | TGTGCCAGCAGCTTTGATGCGGGAGGGGGCGCGGGAGGCTACACCTTC
TRBJ1-1 | TRBV18 | NA | CASFTGRDTEAFF | TGTGCCAGCTTCACGGGTAGGGACACTGAAGCTTTCTTT
TRBJ2-2 | TRBV10-1 | TRBD2 | CASSEGLAGNTGELFF | TGCGCCAGCAGTGAGGGACTAGCGGGGAACACCGGGGAGCTGTTTTTT
TRBJ2-1 | TRBV4-1 | NA | CASSQTWENSYNEQFF | TGCGCCAGCAGCCAAACCTGGGAGAATTCCTACAATGAGCAGTTCTTC
TRBJ2-6 | TRBV5-1 | NA | CASSLSSGANVLTF | TGCGCCAGCAGCTTGAGCTCTGGGGCCAACGTCCTGACTTTC
TRBJ2-3 | TRBV10-3 | NA | CATRATTTGSDTQYF | TGTGCCACCCGCGCAACTACCACAGGGTCGGATACGCAGTATTTT
TRBJ1-1 | TRBV2 | TRBD1 | CASSDRAPEAFF | TGTGCCAGCAGCGACAGGGCCCCTGAAGCTTTCTTT
TRBJ1-5 | TRBV9 | NA | CASSVGGQGQNQPQHF | TGTGCCAGCAGCGTAGGAGGGCAGGGCCAAAATCAGCCCCAGCATTTT